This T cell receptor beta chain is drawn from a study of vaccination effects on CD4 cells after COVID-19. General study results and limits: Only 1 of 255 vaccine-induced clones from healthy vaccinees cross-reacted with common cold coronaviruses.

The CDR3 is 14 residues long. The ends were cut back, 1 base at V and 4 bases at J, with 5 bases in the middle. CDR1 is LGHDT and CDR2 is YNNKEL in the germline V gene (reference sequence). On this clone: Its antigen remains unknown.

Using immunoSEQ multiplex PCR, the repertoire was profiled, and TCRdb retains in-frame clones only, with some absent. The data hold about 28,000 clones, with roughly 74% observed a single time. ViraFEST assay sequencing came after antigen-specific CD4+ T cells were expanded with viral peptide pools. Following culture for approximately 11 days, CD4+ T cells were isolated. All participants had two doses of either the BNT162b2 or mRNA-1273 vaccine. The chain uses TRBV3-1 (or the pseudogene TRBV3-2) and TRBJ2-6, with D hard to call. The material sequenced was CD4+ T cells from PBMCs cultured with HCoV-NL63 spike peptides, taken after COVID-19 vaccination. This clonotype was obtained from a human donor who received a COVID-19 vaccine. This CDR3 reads CASSQVGGANVLTF. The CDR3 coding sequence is TGTGCCAGCAGCCAAGTTGGCGGGGCCAACGTCCTGACTTTC.